This T cell receptor beta chain was retrieved from a study of blood T cells in healthy people across ages. Findings and limits, study-wide: Strong correlation linked observed beta diversity and percent naive T cells. Both higher diversity and more naive CD4+ cells marked long-lived donors when set against aged donors.

A second PCR, run for about 6 to 12 cycles, used a sample-barcoded 5' primer plus a J-beta primer mix. TCRdb reprocessed the 5' RACE reads with MiXCR, giving one entry per CDR3 protein. This sample has about 1.5 million distinct CDR3 sequences, with 40% to 45% found just once. This CDR3 region has 15 residues. This clonotype was counted once. Its antigen is currently unknown. A read error may account for a junction end that differs from germline. Each individual donor underwent a draw of about 9.9 milliliters of peripheral blood. Samples each had at least 5.5 micrograms of total RNA extracted. Input material: blood. The sequence was collected from a woman between 18 and 29 years old in good health. This chain joins TRBV12-3 or TRBV12-4 and TRBJ1-2; the D is unclear. CDR3: CACSLNSGNYGGYTF. The CDR3 region has the DNA TGTGCCTGCAGTTTAAACTCAGGAAACTATGGCGGCTACACCTTC.